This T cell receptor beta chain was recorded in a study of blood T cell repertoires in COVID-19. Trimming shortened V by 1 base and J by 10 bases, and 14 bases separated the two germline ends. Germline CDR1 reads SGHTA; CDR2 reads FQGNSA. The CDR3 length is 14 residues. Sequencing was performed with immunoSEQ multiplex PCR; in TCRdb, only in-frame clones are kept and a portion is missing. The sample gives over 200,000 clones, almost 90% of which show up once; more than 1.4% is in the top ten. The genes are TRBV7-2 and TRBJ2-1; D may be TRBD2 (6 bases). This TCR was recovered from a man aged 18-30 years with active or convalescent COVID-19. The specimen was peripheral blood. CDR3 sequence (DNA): TGTGCCAGCAGCTTAGTAATGGTTGGGGGGGAGCAGTTCTTC. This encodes CASSLVMVGGEQFF.